Listed below are T cell receptor beta chains from one sample, sequenced in a study of blood T cells in healthy people across ages. One entry per CDR3 protein results from TCRdb running MiXCR on the 5' RACE reads. The table shows approximately 800,000 distinct CDR3 sequences, with around 36% occurring only once. The sequencing input was blood. Receptor source: a man between 18 and 35 years old in good health. The CDR3 runs from the conserved cysteine through the conserved F or W. A D gene is named only where the DNA matches it firmly. Clone size appears in some rows only: once, few, many, or a class for an expanded clone.

J gene	V gene	D gene	clone size	CDR3 DNA	CDR3 protein
TRBJ2-1	TRBV19	-	-	TGTGCCAGTAGTACGTTTATCCACCGGGACAATGAGCAGTTCTTC	CASSTFIHRDNEQFF
TRBJ2-3	TRBV4-3	TRBD2	-	TGCGCCAGCAACCACTCTAAGCGGGGCGTCGGTACAGATACGCAGTATTTT	CASNHSKRGVGTDTQYF
TRBJ1-6	TRBV7-2	-	-	TGTGCCAGCAGCTTAGCCGTGCGAATCGGGTCACCCCTCCACTTT	CASSLAVRIGSPLHF
TRBJ1-1	TRBV29-1	-	-	TGCAGCGTGCGTGATGAAAAAGCTTTCTTT	CSVRDEKAFF
TRBJ2-1	TRBV29-1	-	-	TGCAGCGTCGGGACGCTCCACAATGAGCAGTTCTTC	CSVGTLHNEQFF
TRBJ2-7	TRBV3-1	TRBD2	once	TGTGCCAGCAGCCCCAAGTCTGAGCGGGGCGAGCAGTACTTC	CASSPKSERGEQYF
TRBJ1-5	TRBV18	-	-	TGTGCCAGCTCAAGACAGGACTCGGGGGGGCCCCAGCATTTT	CASSRQDSGGPQHF
TRBJ2-1	TRBV2	TRBD2	many	TGTGCCAGCACCCCCAGGAGCGGGGGGGCTCGTAATGAGCAGTTCTTC	CASTPRSGGARNEQFF
TRBJ2-7	TRBV6-2/TRBV6-3	-	few	TGTGCCAGCAGCCCCCTTTCCTACGAGCAGTACTTC	CASSPLSYEQYF
TRBJ2-2	TRBV29-1	TRBD1	few	TGCAGCGCGACCTCGGGACAGGCCCCGAACACCGGGGAGCTGTTTTTT	CSATSGQAPNTGELFF
TRBJ1-2	TRBV10-3	TRBD1	-	TGTGCCATCAGTGAGCCTCGGACAGGCTATGGCTACACCTTC	CAISEPRTGYGYTF
TRBJ2-2	TRBV11-2	-	-	TGTGCCAGCAGCACCCGGACCTGGGAGCTGTTTTTT	CASSTRTWELFF
TRBJ2-3	TRBV5-5	-	few	TGTGCCAGCAGCGCCGACGGAACTAGCACAGATACGCAGTATTTT	CASSADGTSTDTQYF
TRBJ1-4	TRBV20-1	-	-	TGCAGTGCTTCCGTTGGGGGCCAGGGAGTCGCAACTAATGAAAAACTGTTTTTT	CSASVGGQGVATNEKLFF
TRBJ2-2	TRBV5-1	-	-	TGCGCCAGCAGCCGAGGGACAACCGGGGAGCTGTTTTTT	CASSRGTTGELFF
TRBJ1-2	TRBV18	TRBD1	-	TGTGCCAGCTCCCAGGGACAGGGCGGAGCTAACTATGGCTACACCTTC	CASSQGQGGANYGYTF
TRBJ2-1	TRBV6-6	-	many	TGTGCCAGCAGCACCGACTCAGTGAGCTCCTACAATGAGCAGTTCTTC	CASSTDSVSSYNEQFF
TRBJ1-6	TRBV5-1	-	-	TGCGCCAACAGCGACACTATGATGGGTAATTCACCCCTCCACTTT	CANSDTMMGNSPLHF
TRBJ1-4	TRBV20-1	TRBD1	few	TGCAGTGCTTCCAAGACAGGGTATGAAAAACTGTTTTTT	CSASKTGYEKLFF
TRBJ1-1	TRBV12-3/TRBV12-4	-	few	TGTGCCAGCAGTCGGTCCTCGAGGGGTTTTAGGGACACTGAAGCTTTCTTT	CASSRSSRGFRDTEAFF
TRBJ1-5	TRBV4-1	-	-	TGCGCCAGCAGCCAAGGACTACCGACGTCCTATAGCAATCAGCCCCAGCATTTT	CASSQGLPTSYSNQPQHF
TRBJ1-1	TRBV25-1	-	-	TGTGCCAGCAGGGAGGGGGGGATCCCTGAAGCTTTCTTT	CASREGGIPEAFF